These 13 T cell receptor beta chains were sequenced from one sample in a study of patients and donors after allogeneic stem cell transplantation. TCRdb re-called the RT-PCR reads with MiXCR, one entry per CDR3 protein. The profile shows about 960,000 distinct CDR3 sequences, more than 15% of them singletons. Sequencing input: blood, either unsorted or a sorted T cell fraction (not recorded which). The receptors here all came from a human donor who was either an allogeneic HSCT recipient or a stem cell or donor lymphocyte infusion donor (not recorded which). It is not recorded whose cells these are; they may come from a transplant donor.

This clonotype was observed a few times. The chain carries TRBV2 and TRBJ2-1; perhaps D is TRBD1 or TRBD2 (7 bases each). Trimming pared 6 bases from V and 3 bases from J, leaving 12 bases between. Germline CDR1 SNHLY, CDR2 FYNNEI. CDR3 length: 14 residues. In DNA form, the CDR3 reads TGTGCCAGCAGCGAGCGGGACAGCTACAATGAGCAGTTCTTC. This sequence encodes CASSERDSYNEQFF.

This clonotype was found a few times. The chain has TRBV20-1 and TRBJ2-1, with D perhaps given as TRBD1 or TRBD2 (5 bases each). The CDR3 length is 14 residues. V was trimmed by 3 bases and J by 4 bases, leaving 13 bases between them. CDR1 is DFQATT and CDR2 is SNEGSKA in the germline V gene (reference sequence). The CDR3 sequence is CSASRRDQYNEQFF. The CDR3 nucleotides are TGCAGTGCTAGCCGCCGGGACCAGTACAATGAGCAGTTCTTC.

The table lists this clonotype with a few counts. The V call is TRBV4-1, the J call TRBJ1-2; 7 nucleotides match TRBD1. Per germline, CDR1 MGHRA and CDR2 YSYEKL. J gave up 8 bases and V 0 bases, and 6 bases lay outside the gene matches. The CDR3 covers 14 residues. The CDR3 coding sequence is TGCGCCAGCAGCCAAGATACAGGGGCGGGGGGCTACACCTTC. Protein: CASSQDTGAGGYTF.

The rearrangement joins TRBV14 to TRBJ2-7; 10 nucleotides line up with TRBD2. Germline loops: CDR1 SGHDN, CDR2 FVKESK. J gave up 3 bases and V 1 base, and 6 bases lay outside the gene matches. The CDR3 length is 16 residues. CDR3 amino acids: CASSQGTSGGGYEQYF. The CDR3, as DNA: TGTGCCAGCAGCCAAGGGACTAGCGGAGGGGGCTACGAGCAGTACTTC.

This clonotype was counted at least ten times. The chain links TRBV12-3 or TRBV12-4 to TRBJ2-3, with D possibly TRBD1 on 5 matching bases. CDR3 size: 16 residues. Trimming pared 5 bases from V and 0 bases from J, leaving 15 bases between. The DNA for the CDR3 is TGTGCCAGCAGTCCTGCCTTCAGGACAAGCACAGATACGCAGTATTTT. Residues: CASSPAFRTSTDTQYF.

CDR3 sequence: CSAHGLPSTDTQYF. The DNA for the CDR3 is TGCAGTGCTCACGGACTACCGAGCACAGATACGCAGTATTTT. The chain combines TRBV20-1 with TRBJ2-3; D might be TRBD2 (6 bases). V was shortened by 5 bases and J by 0 bases, with 12 bases between the two germline ends. Looked up from germline, CDR1 is DFQATT and CDR2 is SNEGSKA (reference sequence). The CDR3 contains 14 residues.

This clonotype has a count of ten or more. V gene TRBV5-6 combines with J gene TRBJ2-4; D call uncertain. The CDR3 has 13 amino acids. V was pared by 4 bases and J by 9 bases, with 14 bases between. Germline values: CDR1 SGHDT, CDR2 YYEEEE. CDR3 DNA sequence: TGTGCCAGCAGCCCCCAGTTCCGTGGCATTCAGTACTTC. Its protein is CASSPQFRGIQYF.

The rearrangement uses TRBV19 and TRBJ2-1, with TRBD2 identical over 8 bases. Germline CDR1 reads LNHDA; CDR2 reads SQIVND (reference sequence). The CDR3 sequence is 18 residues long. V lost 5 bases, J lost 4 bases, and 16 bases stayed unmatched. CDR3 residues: CASSLSTSGQIYYNEQFF. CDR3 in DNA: TGTGCCAGTAGTCTGAGTACTAGCGGACAGATTTATTACAATGAGCAGTTCTTC. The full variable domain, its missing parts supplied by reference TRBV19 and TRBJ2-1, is DGGITQSPKYLFRKEGQNVTLSCEQNLNHDAMYWYRQDPGQGLRLIYYSQIVNDFQKGDIAEGYSVSREKKESFPLTVTSAQKNPTAFYLCASSLSTSGQIYYNEQFFGPGTRLTVL.

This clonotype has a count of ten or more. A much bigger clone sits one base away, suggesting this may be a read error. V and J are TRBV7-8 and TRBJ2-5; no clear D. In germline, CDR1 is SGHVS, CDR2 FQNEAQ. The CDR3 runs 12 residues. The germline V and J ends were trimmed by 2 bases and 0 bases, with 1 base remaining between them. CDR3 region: CASSLHQETQYF. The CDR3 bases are TGTGCCAGCAGCTTACACCAAGAGACCCAGTACTTC.

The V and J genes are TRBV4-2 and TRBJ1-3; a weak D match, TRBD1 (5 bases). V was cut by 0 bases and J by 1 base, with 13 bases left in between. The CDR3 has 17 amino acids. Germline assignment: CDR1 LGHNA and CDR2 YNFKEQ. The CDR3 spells CASSQDYGDSSGNTIYF. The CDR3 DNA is TGTGCCAGCAGCCAAGATTACGGGGACTCATCTGGAAACACCATATATTTT.

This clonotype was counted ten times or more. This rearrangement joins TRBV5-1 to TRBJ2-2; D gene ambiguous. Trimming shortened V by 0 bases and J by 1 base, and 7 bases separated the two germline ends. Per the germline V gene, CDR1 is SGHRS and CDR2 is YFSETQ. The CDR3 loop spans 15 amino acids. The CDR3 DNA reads TGCGCCAGCAGCTTGGCTGTCAAGAACACCGGGGAGCTGTTTTTT. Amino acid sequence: CASSLAVKNTGELFF.

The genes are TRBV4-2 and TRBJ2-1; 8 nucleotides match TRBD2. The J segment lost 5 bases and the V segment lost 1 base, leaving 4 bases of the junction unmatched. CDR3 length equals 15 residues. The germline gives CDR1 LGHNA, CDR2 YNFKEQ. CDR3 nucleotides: TGTGCCAGCAGCCAAGCGGTAGCGGGGAACAATGAGCAGTTCTTC. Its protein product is CASSQAVAGNNEQFF.

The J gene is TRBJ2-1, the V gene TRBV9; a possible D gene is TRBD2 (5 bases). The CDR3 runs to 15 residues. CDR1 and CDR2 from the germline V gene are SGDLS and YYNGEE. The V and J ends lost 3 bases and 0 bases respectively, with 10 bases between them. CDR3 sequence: CASSEGGSSYNEQFF. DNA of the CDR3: TGTGCCAGCAGCGAGGGTGGGAGCTCCTACAATGAGCAGTTCTTC. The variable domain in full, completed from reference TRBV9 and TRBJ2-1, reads DSGVTQTPKHLITATGQRVTLRCSPRSGDLSVYWYQQSLDQGLQFLIQYYNGEERAKGNILERFSAQQFPDLHSELNLSSLELGDSALYFCASSEGGSSYNEQFFGPGTRLTVL.